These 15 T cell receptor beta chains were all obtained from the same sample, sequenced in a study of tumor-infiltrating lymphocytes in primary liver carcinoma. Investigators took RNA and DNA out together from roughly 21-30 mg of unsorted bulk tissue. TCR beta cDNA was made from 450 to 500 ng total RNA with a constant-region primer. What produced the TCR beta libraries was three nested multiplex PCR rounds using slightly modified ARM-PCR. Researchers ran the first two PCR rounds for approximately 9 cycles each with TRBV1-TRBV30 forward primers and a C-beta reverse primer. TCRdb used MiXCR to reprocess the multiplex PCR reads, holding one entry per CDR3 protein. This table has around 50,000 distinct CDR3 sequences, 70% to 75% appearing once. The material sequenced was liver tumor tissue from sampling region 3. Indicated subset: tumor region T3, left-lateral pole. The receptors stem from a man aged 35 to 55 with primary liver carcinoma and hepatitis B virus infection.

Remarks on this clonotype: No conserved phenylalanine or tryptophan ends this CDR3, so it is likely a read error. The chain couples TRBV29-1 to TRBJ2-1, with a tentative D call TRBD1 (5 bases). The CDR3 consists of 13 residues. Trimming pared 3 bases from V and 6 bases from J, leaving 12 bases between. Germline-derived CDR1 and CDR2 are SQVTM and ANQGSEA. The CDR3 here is CSVEDTMGNEQFL. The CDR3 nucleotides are TGCAGCGTTGAGGACACCATGGGCAATGAGCAGTTCTTG.

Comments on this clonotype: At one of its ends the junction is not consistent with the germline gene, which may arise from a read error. Written as DNA, the CDR3 is TGTGCCTGCAGCCAAATAGAGACGCGGCAGCACCAGCATTTT. Amino acids: CACSQIETRQHQHF. The genes are TRBV4-2 and TRBJ1-5; no definite D call. The CDR3 totals 14 residues. The V gene's germline CDR1 is LGHNA and CDR2 YNFKEQ.

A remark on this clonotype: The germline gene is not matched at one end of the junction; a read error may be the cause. The CDR3 sequence is CASIHPPGRGEGNEQSF. The CDR3 region has the DNA TGCGCCAGCATCCACCCTCCGGGAAGGGGGGAAGGTAATGAGCAGTCCTTC. The V call is TRBV4-1, the J call TRBJ2-1; D could derive from TRBD1 or TRBD2 (6 bases each). This CDR3 has 17 amino acids. Germline V gene data show CDR1 as MGHRA and CDR2 as YSYEKL.

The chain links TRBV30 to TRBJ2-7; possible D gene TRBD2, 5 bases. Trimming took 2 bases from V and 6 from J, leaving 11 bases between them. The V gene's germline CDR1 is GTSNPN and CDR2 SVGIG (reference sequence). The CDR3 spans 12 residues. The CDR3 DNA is TGTGCCTGGAGTCCCGGGGTGGGCGAGCAGTACTTC. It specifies CAWSPGVGEQYF.

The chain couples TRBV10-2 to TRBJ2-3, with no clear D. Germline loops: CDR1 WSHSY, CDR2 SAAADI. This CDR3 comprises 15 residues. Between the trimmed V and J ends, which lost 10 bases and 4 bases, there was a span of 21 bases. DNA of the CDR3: TGCGCCACTACACCTGGATTTCCGTTGGCAGATACGCAGTATTTT. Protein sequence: CATTPGFPLADTQYF.

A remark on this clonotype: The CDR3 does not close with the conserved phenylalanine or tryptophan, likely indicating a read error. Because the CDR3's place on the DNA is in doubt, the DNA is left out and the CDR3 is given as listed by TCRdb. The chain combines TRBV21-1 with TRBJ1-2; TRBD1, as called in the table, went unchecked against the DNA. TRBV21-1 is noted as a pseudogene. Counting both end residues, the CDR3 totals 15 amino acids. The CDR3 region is CASNYPTGGVYGYTC.

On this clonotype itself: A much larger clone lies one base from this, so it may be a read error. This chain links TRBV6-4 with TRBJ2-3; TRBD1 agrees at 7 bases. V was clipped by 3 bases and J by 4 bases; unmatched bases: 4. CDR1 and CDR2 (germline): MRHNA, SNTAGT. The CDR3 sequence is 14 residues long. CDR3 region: CASSDGQGADTQYF. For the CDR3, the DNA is TGTGCCAGCAGTGATGGGCAGGGGGCAGATACGCAGTATTTT.

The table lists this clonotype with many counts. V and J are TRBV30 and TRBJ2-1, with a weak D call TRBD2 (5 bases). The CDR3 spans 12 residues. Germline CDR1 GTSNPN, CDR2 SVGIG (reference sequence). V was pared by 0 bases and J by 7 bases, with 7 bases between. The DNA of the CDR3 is TGTGCCTGGAGTGTACGGGGTAATGAGCAGTTCTTC. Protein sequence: CAWSVRGNEQFF.

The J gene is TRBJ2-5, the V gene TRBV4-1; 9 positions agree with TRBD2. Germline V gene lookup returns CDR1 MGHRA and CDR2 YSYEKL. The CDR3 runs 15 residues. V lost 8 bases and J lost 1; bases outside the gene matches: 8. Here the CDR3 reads CASPRLAGAQETQYF. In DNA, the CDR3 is TGCGCCAGCCCCCGGTTAGCGGGAGCCCAAGAGACCCAGTACTTC.

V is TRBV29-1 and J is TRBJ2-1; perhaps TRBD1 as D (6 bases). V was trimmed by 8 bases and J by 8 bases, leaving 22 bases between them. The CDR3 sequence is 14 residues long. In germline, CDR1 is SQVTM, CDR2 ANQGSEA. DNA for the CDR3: TGCAGCAGATTGCCAGGAGAGGGGGTGGATGAGCAGTTCTTC. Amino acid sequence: CSRLPGEGVDEQFF.

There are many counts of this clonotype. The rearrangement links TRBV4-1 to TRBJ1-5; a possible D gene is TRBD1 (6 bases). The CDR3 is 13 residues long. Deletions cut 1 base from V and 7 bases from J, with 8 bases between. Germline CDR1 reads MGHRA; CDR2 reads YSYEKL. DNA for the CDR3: TGCGCCAGCAGCCAAGTTAGGGGGCAGCCCCAGCATTTT. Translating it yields CASSQVRGQPQHF.

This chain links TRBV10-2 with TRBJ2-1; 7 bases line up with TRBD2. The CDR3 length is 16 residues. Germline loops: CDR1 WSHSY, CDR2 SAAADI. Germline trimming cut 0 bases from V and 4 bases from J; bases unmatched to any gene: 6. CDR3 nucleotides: TGCGCCAGCAGTGAGTCGAGGACTAGTGGTTACAATGAGCAGTTCTTC. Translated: CASSESRTSGYNEQFF.

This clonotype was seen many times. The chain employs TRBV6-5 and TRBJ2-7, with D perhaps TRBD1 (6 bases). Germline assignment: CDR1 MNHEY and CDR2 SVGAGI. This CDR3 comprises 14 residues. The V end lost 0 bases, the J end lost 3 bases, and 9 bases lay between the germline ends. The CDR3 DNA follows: TGTGCCAGCAGTTACTCAGGGGGTCTCTACGAGCAGTACTTC. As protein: CASSYSGGLYEQYF.

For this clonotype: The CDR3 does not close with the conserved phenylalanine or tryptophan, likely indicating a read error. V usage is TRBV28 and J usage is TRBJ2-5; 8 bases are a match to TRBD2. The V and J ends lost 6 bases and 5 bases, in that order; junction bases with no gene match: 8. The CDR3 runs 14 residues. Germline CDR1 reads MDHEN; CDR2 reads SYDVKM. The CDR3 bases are TGTGCCAGCAGCAAAACTAGCGGCGCTGAGACCCAGTACCTC. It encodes CASSKTSGAETQYL.

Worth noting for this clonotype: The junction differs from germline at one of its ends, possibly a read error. The DNA of the CDR3 is TGTGCCAGCAGACCCGGGATGGATAGCAATCAGCCCCAGGGTTTT. Amino acid sequence: CASRPGMDSNQPQGF. The rearrangement links TRBV6-6 to TRBJ1-5; a possible D gene is TRBD1 (5 bases). CDR3 size: 15 residues. CDR1 is MNHNY, CDR2 SVGAGI, per germline (reference sequence).